Shown below are 29 T cell receptor beta chains from a single sample sequenced in a study of blood T cell repertoires in COVID-19. The protocol was immunoSEQ multiplex PCR, while the TCRdb copy is restricted to in-frame clones and leaves out a portion. The table records over 150,000 clones, over 60% of them present only once. The sequencing sample was made of peripheral blood. The receptors here all came from a man older than 75 with acute or convalescent COVID-19.

The chain combines TRBV18 with TRBJ1-5; D is unresolved. The germline V gene has CDR1 KGHSH and CDR2 LQKENI. This CDR3 is 15 amino acids long. Trimming left V 6 bases short and J 7 bases short, with 19 bases between. The CDR3 nucleotides are TGTGCCAGCTCTCCGAACGTCGGAGCGGGACAGCCCCAGCATTTT. It encodes CASSPNVGAGQPQHF.

This chain uses TRBV6-1 with TRBJ1-2; the D gene is possibly TRBD1 (6 bases). V was clipped by 4 bases and J by 0 bases, with 15 bases between them. The length of the CDR3 is 16 residues. Germline V gene data show CDR1 as MNHNS and CDR2 as SASEGT. This CDR3 reads CASSVDWDMANYGYTF. CDR3 nucleotide sequence: TGTGCCAGCAGTGTTGACTGGGACATGGCTAACTATGGCTACACCTTC.

The chain recombines TRBV19 with TRBJ2-5; TRBD1 agrees at 8 bases. CDR1 and CDR2 from the germline V gene are LNHDA and SQIVND (reference sequence). The CDR3 is 14 residues long. Trimming cost V 4 bases and J 5 bases; bases outside gene matches: 6. The CDR3 here is CASSTNRGWETQYF. The DNA of the CDR3 is TGTGCCAGTAGTACCAACAGGGGGTGGGAGACCCAGTACTTC.

This clone has a handful of counts. The V and J genes are TRBV5-4 and TRBJ1-2; 9 bases match TRBD1. The ends lost 6 bases at V and 8 bases at J; junction bases unmatched: 8. CDR1 and CDR2 (germline): SGHNT, YYREEE (reference sequence). The CDR3 is 13 residues long. CDR3: CASTSGQGWGYTF. For the CDR3, the DNA is TGTGCCAGCACCTCGGGACAGGGATGGGGCTACACCTTC.

DNA of the CDR3: TGTGCCAGCAGCGCCAGACTCTTGTCGGGTGAAAAACTGTTTTTT. Amino acids: CASSARLLSGEKLFF. This chain connects TRBV9 to TRBJ1-4; D ambiguous. Deletions cut 3 bases from V and 7 bases from J, with 16 bases between. CDR1 and CDR2 (germline): SGDLS, YYNGEE. The CDR3 extends over 15 amino acids.

This clone was found many times. This chain uses TRBV29-1 with TRBJ1-6; D is unresolved. This CDR3 contains 13 residues. Germline V gives CDR1 SQVTM, CDR2 ANQGSEA. Trimming shortened V by 0 bases and J by 17 bases, and 17 bases separated the two germline ends. CDR3 sequence (DNA): TGCAGCGTTGAAGACCTACAACGGGGTGGCGTCCACTTT. Amino acids: CSVEDLQRGGVHF. Looking up the rest from reference TRBV29-1 and TRBJ1-6 gives the full variable domain: SAVISQKPSRDICQRGTSLTIQCQVDSQVTMMFWYRQQPGQSLTLIATANQGSEATYESGFVIDKFPISRPNLTFSTLTVSNMSPEDSSIYLCSVEDLQRGGVHFGNGTRLTVT.

The chain has TRBV2 and TRBJ2-1; 9 positions match TRBD1. The germline gives CDR1 SNHLY, CDR2 FYNNEI. Trimming cost V 7 bases and J 8 bases; bases outside gene matches: 12. The CDR3 runs 15 residues. Here the CDR3 DNA reads TGTGCCAGCATCGGCCGGGACAGGGTTTTGCATGAGCAGTTCTTC. This gives the protein CASIGRDRVLHEQFF.

V is TRBV11-2 and J is TRBJ1-1; D is possibly TRBD1 (5 bases). With 3 bases removed from V and 6 bases from J, the gap between germline ends came to 20 bases. The length of the CDR3 is 16 residues. Germline assignment: CDR1 SGHAT and CDR2 FQNNGV. DNA for the CDR3: TGTGCCAGCAGCTTCCCTGGATTAGGGCAGGGTCCTGAAGCTTTCTTT. This gives the protein CASSFPGLGQGPEAFF.

The chain carries TRBV19 and TRBJ2-2, with a possible D match to TRBD1 (6 bases). The CDR3 spans 12 residues. Germline V gene lookup returns CDR1 LNHDA and CDR2 SQIVND (reference sequence). Written as DNA, the CDR3 is TGTGGGTCGGGACACATCCCCGGGGAGCTGTTTTTT. It encodes CGSGHIPGELFF. The variable domain in full, completed from reference TRBV19 and TRBJ2-2, reads DGGITQSPKYLFRKEGQNVTLSCEQNLNHDAMYWYRQDPGQGLRLIYYSQIVNDFQKGDIAEGYSVSREKKESFPLTVTSAQKNPTAFYLCGSGHIPGELFFGEGSRLTVL.

This chain links TRBV19 with TRBJ2-1; 11 bases agree with TRBD1. This CDR3 contains 15 residues. CDR1 and CDR2 (germline): LNHDA, SQIVND (reference sequence). After removal of 7 bases from V and 5 bases from J, the junction contained 7 bases not matched to a gene. CDR3 nucleotide sequence: TGTGCCAGTATACCCGGGACAGGGGGTCACAATGAGCAGTTCTTC. It encodes CASIPGTGGHNEQFF.

The V and J genes are TRBV19 and TRBJ1-5, with 12 nucleotides matching TRBD1. J gave up 7 bases and V 6 bases, and 7 bases lay outside the gene matches. CDR3 length: 15 amino acids. Germline V gives CDR1 LNHDA, CDR2 SQIVND (reference sequence). The CDR3 bases are TGTGCCAGTAGAATGGGACAGGGGGCTTGGCAGCCCCAGCATTTT. Its translation: CASRMGQGAWQPQHF.

About this clone itself: The sample has other DNA sequences that encode this CDR3 too. This chain connects TRBV4-1 to TRBJ2-4, with D uncertain. V gave up 0 bases and J gave up 9 bases, with 3 bases separating them. CDR1 and CDR2 from the germline V gene are MGHRA and YSYEKL. The CDR3 has 11 amino acids. In DNA form, the CDR3 reads TGCGCCAGCAGCCAAGATATCATTCAGTACTTC. Encoded protein: CASSQDIIQYF.

The genes are TRBV28 and TRBJ2-1; 9 bases fit TRBD2. The junction had 3 bases not matched to a gene; V was cut back by 2 bases and J by 4 bases. The germline V gene has CDR1 MDHEN and CDR2 SYDVKM. CDR3 length: 15 residues. The CDR3 region has the DNA TGTGCCAGCAGTTTAATCAGCGGGGGGTACAATGAGCAGTTCTTC. It is translated as CASSLISGGYNEQFF. Filled out from reference TRBV28 and TRBJ2-1, the complete variable domain reads DVKVTQSSRYLVKRTGEKVFLECVQDMDHENMFWYRQDPGLGLRLIYFSYDVKMKEKGDIPEGYSVSREKKERFSLILESASTNQTSMYLCASSLISGGYNEQFFGPGTRLTVL.

This clone was recorded once. V usage is TRBV19 and J usage is TRBJ1-2; TRBD1 agrees at 8 bases. The CDR3 is made up of 16 amino acids. Germline trimming cut 7 bases from V and 4 bases from J; bases unmatched to any gene: 14. Per the germline V gene, CDR1 is LNHDA and CDR2 is SQIVND (reference sequence). The CDR3 DNA reads as TGTGCCAGTACAATGCAGGGGGCGCGGCATTCCTATGGCTACACCTTC. Protein: CASTMQGARHSYGYTF.

The chain joins TRBV24-1 to TRBJ2-7, with TRBD2 matching over 7 bases. Germline-derived CDR1 and CDR2 are KGHDR and SFDVKD. V trimming: 9 bases; J trimming: 3 bases; junction bases outside the gene matches: 4. There are 12 residues in the CDR3. CDR3 nucleotides: TGTGCCACCGGGGAGGGATTCTACGAGCAGTACTTC. Its protein product is CATGEGFYEQYF.

The chain combines TRBV5-4 with TRBJ2-6, with a weak D call TRBD2 (6 bases). Trimming removed 5 bases at V and 1 base at J, with 13 bases between. The CDR3 contains 16 residues. Germline CDR1 reads SGHNT; CDR2 reads YYREEE (reference sequence). Here the CDR3 DNA reads TGTGCCAGCAGGCGGGACCCCACGTCTGGGGCCAACGTCCTGACTTTC. Translating it yields CASRRDPTSGANVLTF. The complete variable domain, with remaining parts taken from reference TRBV5-4 and TRBJ2-6, reads ETGVTQSPTHLIKTRGQQVTLRCSSQSGHNTVSWYQQALGQGPQFIFQYYREEENGRGNFPPRFSGLQFPNYSSELNVNALELDDSALYLCASRRDPTSGANVLTFGAGSRLTVL.

This clone was seen only once. J is TRBJ2-7 and V is TRBV18; 10 nucleotides align to TRBD1. The germline gives CDR1 KGHSH, CDR2 LQKENI. V lost 4 bases, J lost 3 bases, and 3 bases stayed unmatched. CDR3 length: 14 residues. CDR3 in amino acids: CASSLRTGGYEQYF. The CDR3 DNA reads as TGTGCCAGCTCACTAAGGACAGGGGGCTACGAGCAGTACTTC.

This clone has more than one count but fewer than ten. DNA for the CDR3: TGCGCCAGCAGCCCGCAACCGTTGGACACGAACACCGGGGAGCTGTTTTTT. Its translation is CASSPQPLDTNTGELFF. The J gene is TRBJ2-2, the V gene TRBV5-1, with D perhaps TRBD1 (5 bases). Germline assignment: CDR1 SGHRS and CDR2 YFSETQ. Deletions cut 4 bases from V and 0 bases from J, with 16 bases between. The CDR3 extends over 17 amino acids.

This rearrangement joins TRBV7-2 to TRBJ2-3; a weak D match, TRBD2 (6 bases). The CDR3 length is 14 residues. CDR1 and CDR2 (germline): SGHTA, FQGNSA. V was clipped by 1 base and J by 6 bases, with 11 bases between them. CDR3 DNA: TGTGCCAGCAGCTTAGGGGGGACTGGGGATACGCAGTATTTT. It yields the protein CASSLGGTGDTQYF. Drawing the rest from reference TRBV7-2 and TRBJ2-3, the complete variable domain is GAGVSQSPSNKVTEKGKDVELRCDPISGHTALYWYRQSLGQGLEFLIYFQGNSAPDKSGLPSDRFSAERTGGSVSTLTIQRTQQEDSAVYLCASSLGGTGDTQYFGPGTRLTVL.

In its sample, this clone was seen once. The chain links TRBV6-5 to TRBJ2-2, with 7 bases aligning to TRBD2. V lost 6 bases and J lost 1; bases outside the gene matches: 5. This CDR3 contains 15 residues. Germline V gene sequence: CDR1 MNHEY, CDR2 SVGAGI. The CDR3 here is CASRTAGLNTGELFF. In DNA, the CDR3 is TGTGCCAGCAGGACAGCGGGACTGAACACCGGGGAGCTGTTTTTT.

The rearrangement links TRBV5-8 to TRBJ2-7; TRBD1 might be the D (5 bases). V lost 0 bases and J lost 5, with 12 bases in between. The CDR3 totals 14 residues. Germline CDR1 reads SGHTS; CDR2 reads YDEGEE. The CDR3 DNA reads as TGTGCCAGCAGCTTGGACAGGAATGGAGACGAGCAGTACGTC. This sequence encodes CASSLDRNGDEQYV.

This chain links TRBV29-1 with TRBJ2-3; TRBD2 matches at 10 bases. The CDR3 sequence is 15 residues long. CDR1 and CDR2 (germline): SQVTM, ANQGSEA. With 2 bases clipped from V and 0 bases from J, the junction kept 2 bases outside the gene matches. The DNA of the CDR3 is TGCAGCGTTGAAATAGCGGGGGGCAGCACAGATACGCAGTATTTT. Its protein is CSVEIAGGSTDTQYF.

The table lists this clone with a few counts. The rearrangement joins TRBV7-3 to TRBJ2-1, with 13 positions matching TRBD2. Per germline, CDR1 SGHTA and CDR2 FQGTGA. The ends lost 5 bases at V and 6 bases at J; junction bases unmatched: 7. The CDR3 consists of 16 residues. The CDR3: CASSNLGLAGINEQFF. CDR3 coding DNA: TGTGCCAGCAGCAACCTGGGACTAGCGGGGATCAATGAGCAGTTCTTC.

This chain links TRBV6-1 with TRBJ1-2; 11 nucleotides align to TRBD1. The germline V gene encodes CDR1 MNHNS and CDR2 SASEGT. The CDR3 loop spans 16 amino acids. V gave up 4 bases and J gave up 6 bases; unmatched junction bases: 10. In nucleotides, the CDR3 is TGTGCCAGCAGTGCCCGCATGGGACAGGGGGTTAATGGCTACACCTTC. As protein: CASSARMGQGVNGYTF.

This clone was picked up one time. V gene TRBV12-3 or TRBV12-4 combines with J gene TRBJ2-1; maybe TRBD1 (5 bases). V lost 3 bases and J 5 bases, leaving 8 bases between the germline ends. The CDR3 is 13 amino acids. CDR3 coding DNA: TGTGCCAGCAGTTTGGGGCAGAACAATGAGCAGTTCTTC. This sequence encodes CASSLGQNNEQFF.

V gene TRBV5-1 combines with J gene TRBJ2-5; 15 bases align to TRBD2. Germline CDR1 SGHRS, CDR2 YFSETQ. CDR3 length equals 17 residues. Trimming at V came to 4 bases and at J to 4 bases, leaving 8 bases not matched to a gene. CDR3 sequence reads: CASSPSMGLAGGETQYF. In nucleotides, the CDR3 is TGCGCCAGCAGCCCGAGTATGGGACTAGCGGGGGGAGAGACCCAGTACTTC. Supplemented by reference TRBV5-1 and TRBJ2-5, the full variable domain reads KAGVTQTPRYLIKTRGQQVTLSCSPISGHRSVSWYQQTPGQGLQFLFEYFSETQRNKGNFPGRFSGRQFSNSRSEMNVSTLELGDSALYLCASSPSMGLAGGETQYFGPGTRLLVL.

V gene TRBV11-2 combines with J gene TRBJ2-2; D is ambiguous. The CDR3 loop spans 16 amino acids. Germline V lookup: CDR1 SGHAT, CDR2 FQNNGV. V lost 1 base and J lost 0, with 9 bases in between. CDR3 protein: CASSLVLQANTGELFF. CDR3 nucleotide sequence: TGTGCCAGCAGCTTAGTGCTTCAGGCGAACACCGGGGAGCTGTTTTTT.

The chain has TRBV4-2 and TRBJ2-6; tentative D call: TRBD1 (5 bases). The germline gives CDR1 LGHNA, CDR2 YNFKEQ. V gave up 3 bases and J gave up 1 base, with 13 bases separating them. CDR3 length: 17 amino acids. CDR3 region: CASSQNPQGSGANVLTF. CDR3 nucleotides: TGTGCCAGCAGCCAGAATCCGCAGGGTTCTGGGGCCAACGTCCTGACTTTC.

Of note for this clone: One end of the junction is discordant with germline, which a read error may explain. The CDR3 protein is CASSPDREQKLFF. For the CDR3, the DNA is TGTGCCAGCAGCCCGGACCGGGAACAAAAGCTGTTTTTT. This chain links TRBV27 with TRBJ1-4, with D unclear. Germline CDR1 and CDR2: MNHEY and SMNVEV (reference sequence). This CDR3 has 13 amino acids.